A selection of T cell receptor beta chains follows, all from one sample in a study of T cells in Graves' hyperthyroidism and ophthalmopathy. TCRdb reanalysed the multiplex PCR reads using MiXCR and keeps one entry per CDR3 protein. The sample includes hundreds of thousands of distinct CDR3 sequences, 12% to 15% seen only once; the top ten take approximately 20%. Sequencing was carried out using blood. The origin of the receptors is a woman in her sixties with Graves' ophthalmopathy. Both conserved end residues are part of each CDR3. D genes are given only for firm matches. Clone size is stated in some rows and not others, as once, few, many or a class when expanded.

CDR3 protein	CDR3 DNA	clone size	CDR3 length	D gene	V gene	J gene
CASGARGGNQPQHF	TGTGCCAGCGGCGCCAGGGGTGGCAATCAGCCCCAGCATTTT	many	14	-	TRBV2	TRBJ1-5
CASSLGIGTVTDTQYF	TGTGCCAGCAGCTTGGGTATAGGGACAGTCACAGATACGCAGTATTTT	-	16	TRBD1	TRBV7-2	TRBJ2-3
CASSFGASGPATGELFF	TGCGCCAGCAGCTTTGGGGCTAGCGGCCCCGCGACCGGGGAGCTGTTTTTT	once	17	TRBD2	TRBV5-1	TRBJ2-2
CASSSSPRAQYF	TGTGCCAGCAGCTCTTCCCCTAGGGCCCAGTACTTC	many	12	-	TRBV7-2	TRBJ2-5
CATSDSRAGTESSYEQYF	TGTGCCACCAGTGATTCGAGAGCCGGGACAGAGAGCTCCTACGAGCAGTACTTC	few	18	TRBD1	TRBV24-1	TRBJ2-7
CASSEALLAGVSEQYF	TGTGCCAGCAGTGAAGCGCTTCTAGCGGGAGTGAGCGAGCAGTACTTC	many	16	TRBD2	TRBV2	TRBJ2-7
CASSENQSDTQYF	TGTGCCAGCAGTGAGAACCAGTCAGATACGCAGTATTTT	many	13	-	TRBV2	TRBJ2-3
CASDTATGELFF	TGTGCCAGCGACACGGCCACCGGGGAGCTGTTTTTT	-	12	-	TRBV28	TRBJ2-2
CASSPLAGGGYNEQFF	TGTGCCAGCAGTCCCCTAGCGGGAGGGGGTTACAATGAGCAGTTCTTC	many	16	TRBD2	TRBV28	TRBJ2-1
CSARSSGVTRGTDTQYF	TGCAGTGCTAGATCCAGCGGGGTAACAAGGGGCACAGATACGCAGTATTTT	medium-sized	17	TRBD2	TRBV20-1	TRBJ2-3
CATSEGSGRSYNEQFF	TGTGCCACCAGCGAGGGTTCCGGGAGATCCTACAATGAGCAGTTCTTC	many	16	-	TRBV24-1	TRBJ2-1
CASSFGGADTQYF	TGTGCCAGCAGCTTCGGGGGCGCGGATACGCAGTATTTT	many	13	-	TRBV7-9	TRBJ2-3
CASSSPDRDTEAFF	TGTGCCAGCAGCTCCCCGGACAGGGACACTGAAGCTTTCTTT	many	14	TRBD1	TRBV13	TRBJ1-1
CASSFRTNGNNEQFF	TGTGCCAGCAGCTTTCGGACTAACGGAAACAATGAGCAGTTCTTC	-	15	-	TRBV7-2	TRBJ2-1
CASSNDLGGEQYF	TGTGCCAGCAGTAACGACCTGGGAGGTGAGCAGTACTTC	many	13	-	TRBV27	TRBJ2-7
CASKSTASNQPQHF	TGTGCCAGCAAGTCGACAGCAAGCAATCAGCCCCAGCATTTT	many	14	-	TRBV6-1	TRBJ1-5
CASSPLGGTGELFF	TGTGCCAGCAGCCCCCTCGGGGGCACCGGGGAGCTGTTTTTT	many	14	-	TRBV7-8	TRBJ2-2
CSAIAGTSGGGTNTQYF	TGCAGTGCTATTGCCGGGACTAGCGGAGGGGGTACAAATACGCAGTATTTT	many	17	TRBD2	TRBV20-1	TRBJ2-3